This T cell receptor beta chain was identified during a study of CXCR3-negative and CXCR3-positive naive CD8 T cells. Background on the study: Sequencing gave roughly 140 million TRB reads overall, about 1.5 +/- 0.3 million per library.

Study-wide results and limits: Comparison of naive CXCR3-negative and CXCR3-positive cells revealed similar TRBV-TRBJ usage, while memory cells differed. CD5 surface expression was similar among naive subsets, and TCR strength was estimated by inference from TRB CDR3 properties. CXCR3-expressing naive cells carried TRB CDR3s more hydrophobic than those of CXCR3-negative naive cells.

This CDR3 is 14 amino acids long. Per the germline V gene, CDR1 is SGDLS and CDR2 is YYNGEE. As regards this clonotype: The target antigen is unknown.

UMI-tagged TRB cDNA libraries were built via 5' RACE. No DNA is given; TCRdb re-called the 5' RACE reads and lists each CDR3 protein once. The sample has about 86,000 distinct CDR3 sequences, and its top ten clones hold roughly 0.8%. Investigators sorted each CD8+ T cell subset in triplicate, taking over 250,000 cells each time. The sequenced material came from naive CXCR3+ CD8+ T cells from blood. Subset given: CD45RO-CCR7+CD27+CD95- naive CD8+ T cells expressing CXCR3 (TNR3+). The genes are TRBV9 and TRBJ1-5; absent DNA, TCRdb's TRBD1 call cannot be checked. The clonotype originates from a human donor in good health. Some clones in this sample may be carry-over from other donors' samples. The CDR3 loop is CASSAGPQNQPQHF. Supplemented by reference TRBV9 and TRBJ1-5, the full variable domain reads DSGVTQTPKHLITATGQRVTLRCSPRSGDLSVYWYQQSLDQGLQFLIQYYNGEERAKGNILERFSAQQFPDLHSELNLSSLELGDSALYFCASSAGPQNQPQHFGDGTRLSIL.